This T cell receptor (beta chain) was sequenced during a study of T cell changes during pregnancy in multiple sclerosis (dated by TCRdb to between 2018 and 2020). Regarding the research as a whole: The study examined how the T cell repertoire changed over the course of pregnancy in women with multiple sclerosis.

Preparation of the library involved the immunoSEQ multiplex PCR assay. The table was pulled from immuneACCESS by TCRdb, which kept in-frame rearrangements only. Such tables lose some clones; where checked, under half of the loss comes from unresolved V genes, and the rest has no known cause. Counted in this sample were approximately 100,000 clones; roughly 92% of them appeared once. 1.5% to 2% of the sample comes from the top ten. Of note for this clone: No cognate antigen has been identified for it. Per-base qualities were not stored, and no clone one base away is much larger.

Its CDR3 holds 14 amino acids, cysteine through phenylalanine. Of all the DNA, just the CDR3 is kept, 42 bases in frame from base 1. V lost 1 base and J lost 6 bases, and the count of bases not matched to a germline gene is 5. From the germline V gene, CDR1 is SNHLY and CDR2 is FYNNEI. The receptor comes from a female donor with multiple sclerosis, enrolled in a pregnancy study. In this chain, TRBV2 is recombined with TRBJ1-1, and 7 junctional nucleotides match TRBD1. Sequenced material: peripheral blood, taken after pregnancy. The CDR3 protein: CASSEVDRVSEAFF. The nucleotides are TGTGCCAGCAGTGAAGTAGACAGGGTGTCTGAAGCTTTCTTT.